These T cell receptor beta chains were read from a single sample in a study of blood T cell repertoires in COVID-19. Produced via immunoSEQ multiplex PCR; TCRdb's table is partial and in-frame only. This sample has about 110,000 clones; 82% occur once, and the top ten carry roughly 7.7%. The sample taken for sequencing was peripheral blood. These receptors were collected from a man between 65 and 85 years old with acute or convalescent COVID-19. The CDR3 runs from the conserved cysteine through the conserved F or W. A D gene is named only where the DNA matches it firmly. Expanded clones get a size class; other rows say once, few or many, or leave the size out.

d_call	v_call	clone_size	j_call	cdr3_nt	cdr3_aa
TRBD2	TRBV10-3	.	TRBJ2-7	TGTGCCATCAGTGGGAGCGGGAGAGTTGGCGAGCAGTACTTC	CAISGSGRVGEQYF
TRBD2	TRBV28	.	TRBJ2-2	TGTGCCAGCAGTTTTGGCGGGAGACAGACCGGGGAGCTGTTTTTT	CASSFGGRQTGELFF
TRBD2	TRBV6-6	once	TRBJ2-1	TGTGCCAGCAGTTACTCCCGGGGGGGCCTTAATGAGCAGTTCTTC	CASSYSRGGLNEQFF
.	TRBV30	.	TRBJ1-5	TGTGCCTGGGGAGGGGAGGTCCATCAGCCCCAGCATTTT	CAWGGEVHQPQHF
TRBD2	TRBV15	.	TRBJ2-1	TGTGCCACCACCAGGACTAGCGGTTCCTACAATGAGCAGTTCTTC	CATTRTSGSYNEQFF
TRBD1	TRBV5-1	.	TRBJ1-1	TGCGCCAGCAGCTCGGGACAGGGGTGGGGCACTGAAGCTTTCTTT	CASSSGQGWGTEAFF
.	TRBV6-6	few	TRBJ1-5	TGTGCCAGCAGTTACGGGGCAACTCAATCAACTTTCCATTTT	CASSYGATQSTFHF
TRBD2	TRBV7-2	.	TRBJ2-3	TGTGCCAGCAGCTTCAGGATAGCGGGACCCACAGATACGCAGTATTTT	CASSFRIAGPTDTQYF
TRBD1	TRBV19	once	TRBJ1-1	TGTGCCACCGGTTTAGGGGGCAGAGCGAACACTGAAGCTTTCTTT	CATGLGGRANTEAFF
.	TRBV15	.	TRBJ2-5	TGTGCCACCAGCAGAGGGGCGGGAAGGGCATACCAAGAGACCCAGTACTTC	CATSRGAGRAYQETQYF
.	TRBV24-1	.	TRBJ2-2	TGTGCCACCCAAGACAGGTCGAACACCGGGGAGCTGTTTTTT	CATQDRSNTGELFF
TRBD2	TRBV10-3	.	TRBJ2-5	TGTGCCATACTAGCGGACTTCCAAGAGACCCAGTACTTC	CAILADFQETQYF
TRBD2	TRBV27	.	TRBJ2-7	TGTGCCAGCAGGAGCGGGGTCGAGAGCTCCTACGAGCAGTACTTC	CASRSGVESSYEQYF
.	TRBV5-6	.	TRBJ1-5	TGTGCCAGCAAGCGGCGGGGAGTTAGCAATCAGCCCCAGCATTTT	CASKRRGVSNQPQHF
.	TRBV24-1	.	TRBJ2-1	TGTGCCACCAGTGAGCGCTCCAATTACAATGAGCAGTTCTTC	CATSERSNYNEQFF
TRBD1	TRBV19	.	TRBJ1-6	TGTGCCAGTAGTATCGGGACAGGCGGATCACCCCTCCACTTT	CASSIGTGGSPLHF
.	TRBV7-2	.	TRBJ2-7	TGTGCCAGCAGCTTATACGTGGGGGGGGCCCCGAATGACTACGAGCAGTACTTC	CASSLYVGGAPNDYEQYF
.	TRBV5-1	.	TRBJ1-4	TGCGCCAGCAGCCGAGGGGGAGATGAAAAACTGTTTTTT	CASSRGGDEKLFF
.	TRBV18	few	TRBJ1-2	TGTGCCAGCTCACCGGTAGACTCTCCAAACTATGGCTACACCTTC	CASSPVDSPNYGYTF
TRBD1	TRBV28	.	TRBJ1-2	TGTGCCAGCAGTTTAAGGCAGGGGGCTACTGGCTACACCTTC	CASSLRQGATGYTF
.	TRBV10-3	few	TRBJ2-7	TGTGCCATCAGTGAGAGAGGCAGCACCTACGAGCAGTACTTC	CAISERGSTYEQYF
.	TRBV18	.	TRBJ2-1	TGTGCCAGCTCACCAGGGCTAGCGCTCCTAGGAGAGCAGTTCTTC	CASSPGLALLGEQFF
.	TRBV29-1	.	TRBJ1-2	TGCAGCGTTGATCACCCGGACACTATGCGCTACACCTTC	CSVDHPDTMRYTF
TRBD2	TRBV23-1	.	TRBJ2-3	TGCGCCAGCAGTCATTGGTGGAAGCGGGGGATCACAGATACGCAGTATTTT	CASSHWWKRGITDTQYF